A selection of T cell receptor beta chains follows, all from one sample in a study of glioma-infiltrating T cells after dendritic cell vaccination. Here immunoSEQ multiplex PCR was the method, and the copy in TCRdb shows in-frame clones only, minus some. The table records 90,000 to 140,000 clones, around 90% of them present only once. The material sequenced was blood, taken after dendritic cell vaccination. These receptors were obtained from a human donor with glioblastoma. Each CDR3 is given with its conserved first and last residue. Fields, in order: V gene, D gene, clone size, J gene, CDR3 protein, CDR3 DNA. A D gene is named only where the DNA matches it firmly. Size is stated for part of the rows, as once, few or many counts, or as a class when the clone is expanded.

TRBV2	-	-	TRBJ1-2	CASKADNYGYTF	TGTGCCAGCAAGGCGGATAACTATGGCTACACCTTC
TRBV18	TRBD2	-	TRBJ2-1	CASSPVIGGKGLADRSAFF	TGTGCCAGCTCACCTGTTATAGGGGGCAAGGGACTAGCGGATAGAAGCGCGTTCTTC
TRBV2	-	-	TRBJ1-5	CASSVEPSHQPQHF	TGTGCCAGCAGTGTGGAGCCAAGCCATCAGCCCCAGCATTTT
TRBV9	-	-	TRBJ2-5	CASSGPRGTQYF	TGTGCCAGCAGCGGGCCCCGGGGGACCCAGTACTTC
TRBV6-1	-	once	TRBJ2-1	CASHTRLVSEQFF	TGTGCCAGCCACACAAGACTAGTCAGTGAGCAGTTCTTC
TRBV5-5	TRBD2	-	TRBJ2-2	CASSPTRAGGPNTGELFF	TGTGCCAGCAGCCCGACTCGCGCGGGAGGGCCGAACACCGGGGAGCTGTTTTTT
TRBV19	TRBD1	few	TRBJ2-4	CASRIRDRGIADIQYF	TGTGCCAGTAGGATTCGGGACAGGGGGATAGCGGACATTCAGTACTTC
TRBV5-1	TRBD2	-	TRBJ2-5	CASQRASGPSSQETQYF	TGCGCCAGCCAGAGGGCTAGCGGGCCTTCTTCCCAAGAGACCCAGTACTTC
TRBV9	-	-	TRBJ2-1	CASSGGVTYNEQFF	TGTGCCAGCTCCGGAGGCGTAACCTACAATGAGCAGTTCTTC
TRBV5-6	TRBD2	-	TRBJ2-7	CASSSPGTSGYEQYF	TGTGCCAGCAGCTCCCCGGGGACTAGCGGCTACGAGCAGTACTTC
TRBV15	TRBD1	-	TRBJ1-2	CATSRDRGRHYGYTF	TGTGCCACCAGCAGAGACAGGGGGCGTCACTATGGCTACACCTTC
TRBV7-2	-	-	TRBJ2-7	CASSLGQGSTYEQYF	TGTGCCAGCAGCTTAGGCCAGGGGTCGACCTACGAGCAGTACTTC
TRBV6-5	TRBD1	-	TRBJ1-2	CASSRQGYGYTF	TGTGCCAGCAGTCGACAGGGGTATGGCTACACCTTC
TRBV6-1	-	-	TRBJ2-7	CASSEDGDYEQYF	TGTGCCAGCAGTGAAGATGGAGACTACGAGCAGTACTTC
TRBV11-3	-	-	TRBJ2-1	CASSARIDNEQFF	TGTGCCAGCAGCGCTAGAATAGACAATGAGCAGTTCTTC
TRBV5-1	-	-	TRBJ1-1	CASSIRGGSEAFF	TGCGCCAGCAGCATACGGGGGGGCTCTGAAGCTTTCTTT
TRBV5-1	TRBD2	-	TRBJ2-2	CTSGGGSPNTGELFF	TGCACCAGCGGGGGCGGGTCACCGAACACCGGGGAGCTGTTTTTT
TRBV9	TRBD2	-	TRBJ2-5	CASSLSGMGDQETQYF	TGTGCCAGCAGCCTTAGCGGGATGGGGGACCAAGAGACCCAGTACTTC
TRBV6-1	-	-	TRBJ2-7	CASVLEGEKGKQYF	TGTGCCAGCGTACTCGAGGGAGAAAAAGGCAAGCAGTACTTC
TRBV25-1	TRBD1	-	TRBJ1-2	CASSASGQGVSGYTF	TGTGCCAGCAGCGCCTCGGGACAGGGGGTATCGGGCTACACCTTC
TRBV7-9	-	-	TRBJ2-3	CASSPPWGGTDTQYF	TGTGCCAGCAGCCCCCCCTGGGGCGGCACAGATACGCAGTATTTT
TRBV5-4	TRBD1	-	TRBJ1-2	CASSLRTGWDYGYTF	TGTGCCAGCAGCCTACGGACAGGATGGGACTATGGCTACACCTTC
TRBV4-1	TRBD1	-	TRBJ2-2	CASSQEGTEYTGELFF	TGCGCCAGCAGCCAAGAAGGGACAGAATACACCGGGGAGCTGTTTTTT
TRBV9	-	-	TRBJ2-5	CASSSLHGAGETQYF	TGTGCCAGCAGCTCACTACATGGGGCCGGGGAGACCCAGTACTTC
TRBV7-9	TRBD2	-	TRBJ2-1	CASSLHSGALKEQFF	TGTGCCAGCAGCTTACATAGCGGGGCGCTCAAGGAGCAGTTCTTC
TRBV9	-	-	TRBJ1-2	CASSVDGRGGNYGYTF	TGTGCCAGCAGCGTTGACGGTAGGGGTGGTAACTATGGCTACACCTTC
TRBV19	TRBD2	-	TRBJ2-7	CASSIRASLAGGYEQYF	TGTGCCAGTAGTATACGCGCTAGTCTAGCGGGAGGGTACGAGCAGTACTTC
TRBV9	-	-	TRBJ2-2	CASSVGGDTGELFF	TGTGCCAGCAGCGTAGGCGGGGACACCGGGGAGCTGTTTTTT
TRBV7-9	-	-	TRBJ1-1	CAEGNRENTEAFF	TGTGCCGAGGGAAACAGGGAGAACACTGAAGCTTTCTTT
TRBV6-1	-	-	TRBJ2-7	CASSEESYGEQYF	TGTGCCAGCAGTGAAGAAAGCTACGGGGAGCAGTACTTC
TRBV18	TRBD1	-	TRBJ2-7	CASSLQGASYEQYF	TGTGCCAGCTCACTGCAGGGGGCTTCCTACGAGCAGTACTTC
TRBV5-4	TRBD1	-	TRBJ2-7	CASSSDRDAEQYF	TGTGCCAGCAGCTCGGACAGGGACGCCGAGCAGTACTTC
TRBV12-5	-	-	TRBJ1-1	CASVREGYEAFF	TGTGCTAGTGTTAGGGAGGGCTATGAAGCTTTCTTT
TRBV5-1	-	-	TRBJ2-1	CASSLTGETYNEQFF	TGCGCCAGCAGCCTTACGGGGGAGACATACAATGAGCAGTTCTTC
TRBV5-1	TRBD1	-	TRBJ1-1	CASSFTGVTEAFF	TGCGCCAGCAGCTTTACAGGGGTCACTGAAGCTTTCTTT
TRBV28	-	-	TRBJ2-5	CASNLQGQETQYF	TGTGCCAGCAACCTCCAGGGTCAAGAGACCCAGTACTTC
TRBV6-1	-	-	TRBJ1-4	CASSEGWAGDNEKLFF	TGTGCCAGCAGTGAAGGGTGGGCAGGGGATAATGAAAAACTGTTTTTT
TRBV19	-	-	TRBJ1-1	CASSIGPTEAFF	TGTGCCAGTAGTATAGGGCCCACTGAAGCTTTCTTT
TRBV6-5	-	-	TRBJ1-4	CASSYEGAGHEKLFF	TGTGCCAGCAGTTACGAAGGGGCAGGTCACGAAAAACTGTTTTTT
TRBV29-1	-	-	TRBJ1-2	CSGGGGAKDGYTF	TGCAGCGGGGGGGGAGGGGCGAAGGATGGCTACACCTTC
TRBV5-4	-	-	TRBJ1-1	CASSLAVRATNTEAFF	TGTGCCAGCAGCTTGGCCGTCCGAGCGACTAACACTGAAGCTTTCTTT
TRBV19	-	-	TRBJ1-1	CASRTKRDMNTEAFF	TGTGCCAGTAGGACGAAACGAGACATGAACACTGAAGCTTTCTTT
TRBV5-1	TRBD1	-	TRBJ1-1	CASSADRVNTEAFF	TGCGCCAGCAGCGCGGACAGGGTGAACACTGAAGCTTTCTTT
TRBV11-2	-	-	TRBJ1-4	CASSLGVAEKLFF	TGTGCCAGCAGCTTAGGAGTCGCTGAAAAACTGTTTTTT
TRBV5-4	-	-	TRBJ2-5	CASSLDRGETQYF	TGTGCCAGCAGCTTGGACCGAGGAGAGACCCAGTACTTC
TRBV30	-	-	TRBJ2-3	CAWTTGSGTDTQYF	TGTGCCTGGACGACCGGTAGCGGCACAGATACGCAGTATTTT
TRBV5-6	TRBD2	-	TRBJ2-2	CASSFMGLENTGELFF	TGTGCCAGCAGCTTTATGGGACTAGAGAACACCGGGGAGCTGTTTTTT
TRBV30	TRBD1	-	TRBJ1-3	CAWSPRQGKPGNTIYF	TGTGCCTGGAGTCCGCGACAGGGTAAACCTGGAAACACCATATATTTT
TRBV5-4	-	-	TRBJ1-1	CASSSRDKDNNEAFF	TGTGCCAGCAGCTCCCGGGACAAGGACAATAACGAAGCTTTCTTT
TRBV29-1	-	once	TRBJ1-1	CSVRGTVRANTEAFF	TGCAGCGTTCGAGGCACGGTCAGGGCGAACACTGAAGCTTTCTTT
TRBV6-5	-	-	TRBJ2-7	CASSTNRVAREQYF	TGTGCCAGCAGTACAAACAGGGTTGCACGGGAGCAGTACTTC
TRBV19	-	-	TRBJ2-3	CASSIIFSTDTQYF	TGTGCCAGTAGTATAATATTTAGCACAGATACGCAGTATTTT
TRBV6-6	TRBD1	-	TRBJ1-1	CASSLDRGGTEAFF	TGTGCCAGCAGCTTAGACAGGGGAGGCACTGAAGCTTTCTTT
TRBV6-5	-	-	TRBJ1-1	CASSYSIGTEAFF	TGTGCCAGCAGTTACTCGATCGGTACTGAAGCTTTCTTT
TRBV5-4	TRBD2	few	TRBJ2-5	CASSGRLAGEETQYF	TGTGCCAGCAGCGGGAGACTAGCGGGGGAAGAGACCCAGTACTTC
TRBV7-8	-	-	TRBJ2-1	CASSFVQDDEQFF	TGTGCCAGCAGCTTCGTTCAGGATGATGAGCAGTTCTTC
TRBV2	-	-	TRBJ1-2	CASSASASPGYTF	TGTGCCAGCAGTGCCAGCGCCTCTCCGGGCTACACCTTC
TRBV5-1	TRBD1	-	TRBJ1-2	CASSWKTTGTGGAGYGYTF	TGCGCCAGCAGCTGGAAAACAACCGGGACAGGGGGCGCGGGGTATGGCTACACCTTC
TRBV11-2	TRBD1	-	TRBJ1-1	CASSLGRRTGLGNTEAFF	TGTGCCAGCAGCTTAGGTAGGAGGACAGGGTTAGGGAACACTGAAGCTTTCTTT
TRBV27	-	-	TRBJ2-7	CASSFQGSYYEQYF	TGTGCCAGCAGTTTTCAGGGGAGTTACTACGAGCAGTACTTC